The rows below give T cell receptor beta chains drawn from one sample of a study of blood T cell repertoires in COVID-19. TCRdb keeps only in-frame clones here, not all; method: immunoSEQ multiplex PCR. The sample includes 130,000 to 150,000 clones, around four fifths seen only once; the top ten take about 38%. The source material was peripheral blood. The receptors were sampled from a human donor in a cohort sampled during active COVID-19. Both conserved end residues are part of each CDR3. Fields, in order: D gene, V gene, clone size, J gene, CDR3 DNA, CDR3 protein. The D gene is left open where the match is weak. Only some rows state a clone size, as once, few, many or a class for expanded clones.

>NA|TRBV12-3/TRBV12-4|NA|TRBJ2-5
TGTGCCAGCAGTTTTACTAGGTCAGAGACCCAGTACTTC
CASSFTRSETQYF
>TRBD1|TRBV5-1|NA|TRBJ1-2
TGCGCCAGCAGCCCCACAGGGGGCGCCGACGGCTACACCTTC
CASSPTGGADGYTF
>TRBD2|TRBV3-1/TRBV3-2|NA|TRBJ2-5
TGTGCCAGCAGTTCGGGACTAGCGGGGGCCACGGAGACCCAGTACTTC
CASSSGLAGATETQYF
>NA|TRBV5-5|few|TRBJ2-5
TGTGCCAGCAGCTTGGGTACCCCGGGTGAGACCCAGTACTTC
CASSLGTPGETQYF
>TRBD1|TRBV5-1|NA|TRBJ1-1
TGCGCCAGCAGCTTGGAGGGGGCAGGTACTGAAGCTTTCTTT
CASSLEGAGTEAFF
>NA|TRBV19|few|TRBJ1-5
TGTGCCAGTAGTATATTCCTTGGGGGGGACCAGCCCCAGCATTTT
CASSIFLGGDQPQHF
>TRBD2|TRBV4-3|NA|TRBJ2-1
TGCGCCAGCAGCCAAGAATCAGAGACTAGCGATGAGCAGTTCTTC
CASSQESETSDEQFF
>TRBD1|TRBV19|NA|TRBJ1-2
TGTGCCAGTAGTACCCGGACAGGGGCTAACTATGGCTACACCTTC
CASSTRTGANYGYTF
>NA|TRBV12-5|once|TRBJ1-1
TGTGCTAGTGGTTTGGACCTCAGGGGCACTGAAGCTTTCTTT
CASGLDLRGTEAFF
>NA|TRBV7-2|NA|TRBJ1-1
TGTGCCAGCAGCGGAACGACAGTTATGAACACTGAAGCTTTCTTT
CASSGTTVMNTEAFF
>NA|TRBV18|NA|TRBJ2-2
TGTGCCAGCTCACAACAGTTGTCCAGCAACACCGGGGAGCTGTTTTTT
CASSQQLSSNTGELFF
>NA|TRBV18|NA|TRBJ1-5
TGTGCCAGCTCGCAAAGCGTGGACACGGGCTTAGAGCCCCAGCATTTT
CASSQSVDTGLEPQHF
>TRBD1|TRBV5-5|once|TRBJ1-5
TGTGCCAGCAGCTTGACAGGGGGTAGCAATCAGCCCCAGCATTTT
CASSLTGGSNQPQHF
>NA|TRBV29-1|NA|TRBJ2-7
TGCAGCGTTGTGTCGGACACGGGCTCCTACGAGCAGTACTTC
CSVVSDTGSYEQYF
>NA|TRBV3-1/TRBV3-2|NA|TRBJ1-1
TGTGCCAGCAGCCGCCGGGAGTACATGAACACTGAAGCTTTCTTT
CASSRREYMNTEAFF
>NA|TRBV11-3|NA|TRBJ2-3
TGTGCCAGCAGCTTAGGATCAGGGGCAGATACGCAGTATTTT
CASSLGSGADTQYF
>NA|TRBV21-1|NA|TRBJ2-3
TGTGCCAGCAGCAAAGTTAAGCGGCCCCGGGGGGATACGCAGTATTTT
CASSKVKRPRGDTQYF
>NA|TRBV3-1/TRBV3-2|NA|TRBJ1-3
TGTGCCAGCAGCCAAGCCGGGGGAAACACCATATATTTT
CASSQAGGNTIYF
>NA|TRBV4-1|NA|TRBJ2-1
TGCGCCAGCAGCCAAGCGGCAGGGTTGAATGAGCAGTTCTTC
CASSQAAGLNEQFF
>NA|TRBV30|NA|TRBJ1-2
TGTGCCTGGAGTCGGCAGGGGAGCGGCTACACCTTC
CAWSRQGSGYTF
>NA|TRBV20-1|NA|TRBJ1-2
TGCAGTGTCTCTGGCTACACCTTC
CSVSGYTF
>NA|TRBV7-3|NA|TRBJ2-2
TGTGCCAGCAGCCCCCTGGGGCCCCACGGGGAGCTGTTTTTT
CASSPLGPHGELFF
>NA|TRBV18|NA|TRBJ1-2
TGTGCCAGCTCACCATGGGAGGGTGACTATGGCTACACCTTC
CASSPWEGDYGYTF
>TRBD1|TRBV18|once|TRBJ1-1
TGTGCCAGCTCACGGACAGGTGGAAGGAACACTGAAGCTTTCTTT
CASSRTGGRNTEAFF
>NA|TRBV3-1/TRBV3-2|NA|TRBJ1-6
TGTGCCAGCAGCCAAGCACAGGGTAATTCACCCCTCCACTTT
CASSQAQGNSPLHF
>NA|TRBV10-3|NA|TRBJ1-1
TGTGCCATCAGCCCCGGAGGGCCCACTGAAGCTTTCTTT
CAISPGGPTEAFF
>NA|TRBV7-9|once|TRBJ1-6
TGTGCCAGCGGCCCGGGTCGGTCCTATAATTCACCCCTCCACTTT
CASGPGRSYNSPLHF
>NA|TRBV6-5|NA|TRBJ1-6
TGTGCCAGCAGTTACTCGAGCTCCTATAATTCACCCCTCCACTTT
CASSYSSSYNSPLHF
>TRBD2|TRBV4-2|NA|TRBJ2-1
TGTGCCAGCAGCCAAGATTCAGTAGCGGGGGCTTGGGAGCAGTTCTTC
CASSQDSVAGAWEQFF
>NA|TRBV4-3|few|TRBJ1-6
TGCGCCAGCAGCCAAGATATCAGGGATAATTCACCCCTCCACTTT
CASSQDIRDNSPLHF
>NA|TRBV7-2|NA|TRBJ2-2
TGTGCCAGCCTCGAGGTGGGAGGCGGGGAGCTGTTTTTT
CASLEVGGGELFF
>NA|TRBV18|NA|TRBJ1-5
TGTGCCAGCTCACCTCTACCCATTTATTATAGCAATCAGCCCCAGCATTTT
CASSPLPIYYSNQPQHF
>NA|TRBV6-4|NA|TRBJ2-1
TGTGCCAGCAGTGACCCGCCCCCTAGGTCCCTGGTCGCCTCCCCCTACAATGAGCAGTTCTTC
CASSDPPPRSLVASPYNEQFF
>TRBD1|TRBV5-1|once|TRBJ1-4
TGCGCCAGCAGGATGAATGACAGGGTGCATGAAAAACTGTTTTTT
CASRMNDRVHEKLFF
>NA|TRBV6-1|NA|TRBJ2-7
TGTGCCAGCAGTGAGGGAGCGTGGAGTTCCTACGAGCAGTACTTC
CASSEGAWSSYEQYF
>TRBD1|TRBV6-2/TRBV6-3|few|TRBJ1-2
TGTGCCAGCAGTGACAGGGCGTATGGCTACACCTTC
CASSDRAYGYTF
>NA|TRBV30|NA|TRBJ2-3
TGTGCCTGGACCGGACCTCCCCGAGGGGGAGATACGCAGTATTTT
CAWTGPPRGGDTQYF
>NA|TRBV21-1|NA|TRBJ2-5
TGTGCCAGCAGCCCCGGGACAGGGTCCCAAGAGACCCAGTACTTC
CASSPGTGSQETQYF
>NA|TRBV18|NA|TRBJ1-1
TGTGCCAGCTCAGAACAGGGGAACACTGAAGCTTTCTTT
CASSEQGNTEAFF
>NA|TRBV14|NA|TRBJ1-1
TGTGCCAGCAGCTGGAAAAGGGGTTGGAACACTGAAGCTTTCTTT
CASSWKRGWNTEAFF
>NA|TRBV5-5|NA|TRBJ2-5
TGTGCCAGCAGCTTGGGCGAGGGGAGGCAAGAGACCCAGTACTTC
CASSLGEGRQETQYF
>TRBD1|TRBV25-1|NA|TRBJ2-7
TGTGCCAGCAGTGAGGACAGGGATGCCAACGAGCAGTACTTC
CASSEDRDANEQYF
>TRBD1|TRBV28|NA|TRBJ1-2
TGTGCCAGCAGTCAAGGACAGGGACGATATGGCTACACCTTC
CASSQGQGRYGYTF
>NA|TRBV7-2|NA|TRBJ1-2
TGTGCCAGCAGCCCCACTAGCCCAGTTGGCTATGGCTACACCTTC
CASSPTSPVGYGYTF
>NA|TRBV19|NA|TRBJ2-5
TGTGCCAGTAGTTACGGGAAAGAGACCCAGTACTTC
CASSYGKETQYF
>TRBD2|TRBV19|NA|TRBJ2-3
TGTGCCAGTAGTATAACTAGCGGCGCTACCACAGATACGCAGTATTTT
CASSITSGATTDTQYF
>TRBD1|TRBV2|NA|TRBJ2-1
TGTGCCAGCAGTGGGACAGGGAATGAGCAGTTCTTC
CASSGTGNEQFF
>NA|TRBV18|NA|TRBJ2-4
TGTGCCAGCTCACCCTCCGGGAATGGAAACATTCAGTACTTC
CASSPSGNGNIQYF
>NA|TRBV11-3|NA|TRBJ1-1
TGTGCCAGCAGCTTGACGGTGGGCTTTCACACTGAAGCTTTCTTT
CASSLTVGFHTEAFF
>NA|TRBV7-8|NA|TRBJ2-1
TGTGCCAGCACCTCGCCGCGGAGGAATGAGCAGTTCTTC
CASTSPRRNEQFF
>TRBD2|TRBV5-6|NA|TRBJ2-1
TGTGCCAGCAGCTTGTCCCTAGCGGGATACAATGAGCAGTTCTTC
CASSLSLAGYNEQFF